These 12 T cell receptor beta chains came from one sample sequenced in a study of cytomegalovirus exposure and HLA in healthy donors. The PCR made use of 60 Vbeta and 13 Jbeta primers. Clones were read by immunoSEQ multiplex PCR, and TCRdb kept only the in-frame ones, dropping some. The sample data list fewer than 150,000 clones. The sequencing sample was made of PBMCs. All receptors come from a man between 18 and 29 years old in good health and CMV-seronegative.

The V and J genes are TRBV5-4 and TRBJ2-2; TRBD2 is a possible D gene (5 bases). Trimming shortened V by 6 bases and J by 0 bases, and 18 bases separated the two germline ends. This CDR3 has 17 residues. The V gene's germline CDR1 is SGHNT and CDR2 YYREEE (reference sequence). The CDR3 region has the DNA TGTGCCAGCAACCTAGCCATAGGACCATCGAACACCGGGGAGCTGTTTTTT. Amino acids: CASNLAIGPSNTGELFF.

The chain recombines TRBV18 with TRBJ1-2; TRBD1 might be the D (5 bases). The CDR3 is made up of 12 amino acids. The germline V gene has CDR1 KGHSH and CDR2 LQKENI. V shed 6 bases and J shed 8 bases, with 13 bases lying between them. CDR3 loop: CASSPQGYGYTF. The CDR3, as DNA: TGTGCCAGCTCGCCCCAGGGATACGGCTACACCTTC. Drawing the rest from reference TRBV18 and TRBJ1-2, the complete variable domain is NAGVMQNPRHLVRRRGQEARLRCSPMKGHSHVYWYRQLPEEGLKFMVYLQKENIIDESGMPKERFSAEFPKEGPSILRIQQVVRGDSAAYFCASSPQGYGYTFGSGTRLTVV.

The DNA for the CDR3 is TGCGCCAGCGGTATACAGGGCCCCGGAGGTACCGGGGAGCTGTTTTTT. Its protein product is CASGIQGPGGTGELFF. The chain employs TRBV5-1 and TRBJ2-2; tentative D call: TRBD1 (6 bases). Deletions cut 7 bases from V and 5 bases from J, with 21 bases between. Germline V gene lookup returns CDR1 SGHRS and CDR2 YFSETQ. This CDR3 comprises 16 residues. Combining the CDR3 with reference TRBV5-1 and TRBJ2-2 gives the whole variable domain KAGVTQTPRYLIKTRGQQVTLSCSPISGHRSVSWYQQTPGQGLQFLFEYFSETQRNKGNFPGRFSGRQFSNSRSEMNVSTLELGDSALYLCASGIQGPGGTGELFFGEGSRLTVL.

The V call is TRBV9, the J call TRBJ2-5; perhaps TRBD2 as D (7 bases). The CDR3 length is 14 residues. Per the germline V gene, CDR1 is SGDLS and CDR2 is YYNGEE. The V and J ends lost 7 bases and 2 bases respectively, with 15 bases between them. The CDR3 reads CASVRKGGQETQYF. As DNA, the CDR3 is TGTGCCAGCGTCAGAAAGGGGGGGCAAGAGACCCAGTACTTC.

The chain recombines TRBV6-1 with TRBJ1-1; unclear D gene. The V end lost 0 bases, the J end lost 1 base, and 9 bases lay between the germline ends. Germline CDR1 MNHNS, CDR2 SASEGT. This CDR3 region has 15 residues. The CDR3 sequence is CASSEARSENTEAFF. CDR3 coding DNA: TGTGCCAGCAGTGAAGCGAGGTCAGAGAACACTGAAGCTTTCTTT.

V gene TRBV6-1 combines with J gene TRBJ1-2; maybe TRBD1 (5 bases). In germline, CDR1 is MNHNS, CDR2 SASEGT. There are 16 residues in the CDR3. V shed 2 bases and J shed 4 bases, with 17 bases lying between them. Here the CDR3 reads CASSEPGRGIGYGYTF. DNA for the CDR3: TGTGCCAGCAGTGAACCGGGGCGGGGTATTGGCTATGGCTACACCTTC.

The chain couples TRBV4-1 to TRBJ2-3; TRBD2 agrees at 11 bases. This CDR3 region has 16 residues. Germline V gene sequence: CDR1 MGHRA, CDR2 YSYEKL. J lost 7 bases, V lost 1 base, and 7 bases had no gene match. CDR3 region: CASSQGYSGGAYTQYF. In DNA, the CDR3 is TGCGCCAGCAGCCAAGGTTATAGCGGGGGGGCGTATACGCAGTATTTT.

DNA for the CDR3: TGCAGCGTTGAAGGGGGACAGGGCAATCAGCCCCAGCATTTT. Translation: CSVEGGQGNQPQHF. The rearrangement links TRBV29-1 to TRBJ1-5, with 8 bases identical to TRBD1. V was pared by 1 base and J by 2 bases, with 1 base of the junction left unmatched. This CDR3 spans 14 amino acids. Germline V gene data show CDR1 as SQVTM and CDR2 as ANQGSEA.

The V gene is TRBV6-1, the J gene TRBJ1-4; D uncertain. Trimming stripped 0 bases from V and 5 bases from J, with 13 bases between. CDR1 and CDR2 from the germline V gene are MNHNS and SASEGT. The CDR3 has 16 amino acids. CDR3 nucleotide sequence: TGTGCCAGCAGTGAAGCATTGGGGTCGGGAAATGAAAAACTGTTTTTT. Encoded protein: CASSEALGSGNEKLFF.

This rearrangement joins TRBV6-1 to TRBJ1-2; D gene ambiguous. V was pared by 2 bases and J by 3 bases, with 13 bases between. Germline V gene data show CDR1 as MNHNS and CDR2 as SASEGT. The CDR3 loop spans 15 amino acids. The CDR3 coding sequence is TGTGCCAGCAGTGAAAACGGAGCTAGAGACTATGGCTACACCTTC. This sequence encodes CASSENGARDYGYTF.

The rearrangement uses TRBV19 and TRBJ1-1, with D possibly TRBD1 on 6 matching bases. The CDR3 covers 14 residues. Deletions cut 4 bases from V and 1 base from J, with 10 bases between. Germline-derived CDR1 and CDR2 are LNHDA and SQIVND (reference sequence). The CDR3 loop is CASSTQGTNTEAFF. CDR3 sequence (DNA): TGTGCCAGTAGTACACAGGGAACGAACACTGAAGCTTTCTTT.

This chain links TRBV7-9 with TRBJ2-2, with 7 bases identical to TRBD1. The V gene's germline CDR1 is SEHNR and CDR2 FQNEAQ (reference sequence). This CDR3 has 19 amino acids. Unmatched junction bases numbered 17, after V lost 2 bases and J lost 5 bases. This chain's CDR3 is CASSLFRDSREEGTGELFF. The CDR3 nucleotides are TGTGCCAGCAGCTTATTCCGGGACAGCAGAGAAGAGGGAACCGGGGAGCTGTTTTTT.